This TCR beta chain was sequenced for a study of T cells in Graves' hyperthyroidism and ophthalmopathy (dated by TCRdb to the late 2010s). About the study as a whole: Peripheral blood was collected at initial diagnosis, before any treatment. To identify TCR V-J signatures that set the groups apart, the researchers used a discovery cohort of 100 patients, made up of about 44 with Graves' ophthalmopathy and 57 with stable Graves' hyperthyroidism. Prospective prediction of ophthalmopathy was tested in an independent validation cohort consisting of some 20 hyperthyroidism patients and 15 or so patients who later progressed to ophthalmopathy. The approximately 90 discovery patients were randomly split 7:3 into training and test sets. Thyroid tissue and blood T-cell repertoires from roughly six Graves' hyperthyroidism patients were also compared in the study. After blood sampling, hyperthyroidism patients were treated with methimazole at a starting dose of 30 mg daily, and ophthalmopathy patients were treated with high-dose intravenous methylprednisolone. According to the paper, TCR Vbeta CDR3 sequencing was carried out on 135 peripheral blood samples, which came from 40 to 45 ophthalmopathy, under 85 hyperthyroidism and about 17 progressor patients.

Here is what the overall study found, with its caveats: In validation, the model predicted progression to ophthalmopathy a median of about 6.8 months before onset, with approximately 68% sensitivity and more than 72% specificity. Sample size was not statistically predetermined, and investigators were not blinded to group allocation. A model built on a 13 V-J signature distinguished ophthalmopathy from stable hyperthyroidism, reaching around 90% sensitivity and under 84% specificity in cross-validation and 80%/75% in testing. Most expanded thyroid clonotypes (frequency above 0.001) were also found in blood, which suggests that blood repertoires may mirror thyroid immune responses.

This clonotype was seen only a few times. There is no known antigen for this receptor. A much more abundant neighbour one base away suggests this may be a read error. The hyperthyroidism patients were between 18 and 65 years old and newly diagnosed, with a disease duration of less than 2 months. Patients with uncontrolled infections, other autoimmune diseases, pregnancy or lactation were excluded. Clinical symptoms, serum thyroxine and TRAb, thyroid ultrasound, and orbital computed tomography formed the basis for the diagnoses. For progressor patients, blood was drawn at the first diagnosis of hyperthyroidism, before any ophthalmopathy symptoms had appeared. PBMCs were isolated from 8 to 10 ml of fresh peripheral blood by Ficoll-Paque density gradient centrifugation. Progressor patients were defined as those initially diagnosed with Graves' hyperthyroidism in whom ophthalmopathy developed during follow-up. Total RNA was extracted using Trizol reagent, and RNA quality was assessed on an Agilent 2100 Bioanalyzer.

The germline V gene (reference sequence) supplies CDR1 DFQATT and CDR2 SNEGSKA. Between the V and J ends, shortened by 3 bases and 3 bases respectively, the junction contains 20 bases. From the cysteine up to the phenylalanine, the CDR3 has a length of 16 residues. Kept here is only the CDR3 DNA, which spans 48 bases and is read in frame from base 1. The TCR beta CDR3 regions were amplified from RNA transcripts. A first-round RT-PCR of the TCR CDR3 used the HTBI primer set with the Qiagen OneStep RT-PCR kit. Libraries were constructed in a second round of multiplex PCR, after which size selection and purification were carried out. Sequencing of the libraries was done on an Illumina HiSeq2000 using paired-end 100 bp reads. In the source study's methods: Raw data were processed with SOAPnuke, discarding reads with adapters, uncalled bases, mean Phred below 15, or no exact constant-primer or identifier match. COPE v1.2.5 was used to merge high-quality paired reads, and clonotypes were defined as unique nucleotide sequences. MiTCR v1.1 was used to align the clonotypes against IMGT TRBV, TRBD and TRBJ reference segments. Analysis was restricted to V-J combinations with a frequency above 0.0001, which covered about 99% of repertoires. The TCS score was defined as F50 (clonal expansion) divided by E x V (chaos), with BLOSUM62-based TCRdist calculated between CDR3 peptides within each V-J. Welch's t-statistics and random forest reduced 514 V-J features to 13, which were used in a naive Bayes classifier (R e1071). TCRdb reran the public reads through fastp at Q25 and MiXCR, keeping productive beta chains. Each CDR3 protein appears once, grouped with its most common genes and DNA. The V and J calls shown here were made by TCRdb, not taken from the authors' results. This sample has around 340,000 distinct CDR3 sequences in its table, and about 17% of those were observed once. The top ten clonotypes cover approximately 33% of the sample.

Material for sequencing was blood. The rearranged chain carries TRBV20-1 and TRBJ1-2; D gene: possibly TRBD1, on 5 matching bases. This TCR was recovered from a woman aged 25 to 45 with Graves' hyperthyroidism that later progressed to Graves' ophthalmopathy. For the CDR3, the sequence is CSASDSGGATHYGYTF. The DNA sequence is TGCAGTGCTAGCGACAGCGGAGGGGCTACTCACTATGGCTACACCTTC.